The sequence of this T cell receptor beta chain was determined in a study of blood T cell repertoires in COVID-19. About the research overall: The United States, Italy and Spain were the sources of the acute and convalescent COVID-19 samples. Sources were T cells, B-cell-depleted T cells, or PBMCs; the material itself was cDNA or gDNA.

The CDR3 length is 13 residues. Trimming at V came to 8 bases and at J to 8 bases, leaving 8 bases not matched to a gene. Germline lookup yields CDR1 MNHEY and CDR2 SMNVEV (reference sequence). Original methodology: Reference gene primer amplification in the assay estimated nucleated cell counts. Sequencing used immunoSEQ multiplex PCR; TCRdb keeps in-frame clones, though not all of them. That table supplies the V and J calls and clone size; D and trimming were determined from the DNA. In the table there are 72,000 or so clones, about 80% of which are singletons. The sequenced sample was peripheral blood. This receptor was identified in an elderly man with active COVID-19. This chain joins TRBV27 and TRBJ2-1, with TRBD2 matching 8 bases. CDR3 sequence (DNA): TGTGCCAGCGAGAGCGGGAGTGGCGATGAGCAGTTCTTC. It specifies CASESGSGDEQFF.